One sample yielded the 22 T cell receptor beta chains listed below, sequenced in a study of T cells in Graves' hyperthyroidism and ophthalmopathy. Authors of the study amplified TCR beta CDR3 regions from RNA transcripts. During a first-round RT-PCR of the TCR CDR3, the HTBI primer set was used. From the multiplex PCR reads, TCRdb called clonotypes with MiXCR, one entry per CDR3 protein. The data hold 660,000 or so distinct CDR3 sequences, with less than 45% observed a single time. Sample: peripheral blood or thyroid tissue (not recorded which). The source of these receptors is an adult man with Graves' disease, either hyperthyroidism or ophthalmopathy (not recorded which).

This clonotype was picked up many times. The chain couples TRBV7-9 to TRBJ1-1; no firm D call. Germline V gives CDR1 SEHNR, CDR2 FQNEAQ (reference sequence). V was pared by 5 bases and J by 8 bases, with 6 bases between. The CDR3 consists of 10 residues. As DNA, the CDR3 is TGTGCCAGCAGCCCGAACGAAGCTTTCTTT. It yields the protein CASSPNEAFF.

This rearrangement joins TRBV7-2 to TRBJ1-5; D gene unclear. V was shortened by 1 base and J by 3 bases, with 13 bases between the two germline ends. The germline V gene encodes CDR1 SGHTA and CDR2 FQGNSA. The CDR3 contains 16 residues. The CDR3 DNA reads TGTGCCAGCAGCTTAGGCGGACTAGCGCCCAATCAGCCCCAGCATTTT. This encodes CASSLGGLAPNQPQHF.

The chain joins TRBV7-9 to TRBJ2-5, with D hard to call. The CDR3 has 12 residues. CDR1 SEHNR and CDR2 FQNEAQ come from the germline V gene (reference sequence). Trimming took 8 bases from V and 0 from J, leaving 7 bases between them. The CDR3 sequence is CASGSYQETQYF. The CDR3 DNA follows: TGTGCCAGCGGCTCGTACCAAGAGACCCAGTACTTC.

This chain joins TRBV9 and TRBJ1-1; TRBD1 matches at 8 bases. Germline V gene lookup returns CDR1 SGDLS and CDR2 YYNGEE. V shed 4 bases and J 4 bases; nucleotides not matched to a gene: 12. The CDR3 has 16 amino acids. The CDR3 region has the DNA TGTGCCAGCAGCTTTCTACCCAGGGGGCGAGGCACTGAAGCTTTCTTT. Protein sequence: CASSFLPRGRGTEAFF. The entire variable domain, with the rest obtained from reference TRBV9 and TRBJ1-1, is as follows: DSGVTQTPKHLITATGQRVTLRCSPRSGDLSVYWYQQSLDQGLQFLIQYYNGEERAKGNILERFSAQQFPDLHSELNLSSLELGDSALYFCASSFLPRGRGTEAFFGQGTRLTVV.

The chain links TRBV10-3 to TRBJ1-2; 9 bases are a match to TRBD1. The length of the CDR3 is 13 residues. Germline CDR1 ENHRY, CDR2 SYGVKD. V shed 7 bases and J 7 bases; nucleotides not matched to a gene: 7. CDR3 region: CAITRDRDGGYTF. For the CDR3, the DNA is TGTGCCATCACTCGGGACAGGGACGGTGGCTACACCTTC.

The genes are TRBV12-3 or TRBV12-4 and TRBJ2-7, with a weak D call TRBD1 (6 bases). The CDR3 spans 14 residues. The V and J ends lost 5 bases and 6 bases respectively, with 17 bases between them. CDR3 amino acids: CASSEQGTTVEQYF. The CDR3 region has the DNA TGTGCCAGCAGTGAACAGGGCACGACGGTCGAGCAGTACTTC.

The chain uses TRBV7-8 and TRBJ2-2; D tentatively fits TRBD1 or TRBD2 (5 bases each). This CDR3 is built from 15 residues. CDR1 is SGHVS and CDR2 is FQNEAQ in the germline V gene. Trimming took 1 base from V and 6 from J, leaving 12 bases between them. This CDR3 is CASSLVVLGAGELFF. The CDR3 DNA follows: TGTGCCAGCAGCTTAGTCGTACTAGGGGCCGGGGAGCTGTTTTTT.

This clonotype was picked up many times. The chain has TRBV20-1 and TRBJ2-7; TRBD1 is a possible D gene (6 bases). V was pared by 6 bases and J by 2 bases, with 14 bases between. The CDR3 sequence is 13 residues long. CDR1 is DFQATT and CDR2 is SNEGSKA in the germline V gene (reference sequence). CDR3 in amino acids: CSASWDKTYEQYF. Written as DNA, the CDR3 is TGCAGTGCCTCTTGGGACAAGACCTACGAGCAGTACTTC.

This clonotype occurred a few times. The rearrangement uses TRBV19 and TRBJ2-5; either TRBD1 or TRBD2 may fit D (5 bases each). Germline V lookup: CDR1 LNHDA, CDR2 SQIVND (reference sequence). The CDR3 sequence is 16 residues long. Trimming removed 5 bases from V and 2 bases from J, with 18 bases in between. The CDR3 loop reads CASSVRDELLQETQYF. The CDR3 DNA is TGTGCCAGTAGTGTAAGGGACGAACTGTTACAAGAGACCCAGTACTTC.

This clonotype has only a few counts. Sequence at one end of the junction differs from germline and may be a read error. V usage is TRBV5-1 and J usage is TRBJ2-7; the match to TRBD2 covers 8 bases. The CDR3 is made up of 15 amino acids. Per germline, CDR1 SGHRS and CDR2 YFSETQ. The CDR3 sequence is CASSLVASGSYEQYF. CDR3 DNA sequence: TGCGCCAGCAGTTTGGTGGCTAGCGGGTCCTACGAGCAGTACTTC.

Notes on this clonotype: This may come from a read error, since a much larger clone is one base off. This chain joins TRBV2 and TRBJ1-5, with D possibly TRBD1 on 5 matching bases. CDR1 and CDR2 (germline): SNHLY, FYNNEI. The CDR3 extends over 14 amino acids. V was pared by 1 base and J by 15 bases, with 19 bases between. CDR3 loop: CASSEVQFGASWHF. The CDR3 coding sequence is TGTGCCAGCAGTGAAGTTCAGTTCGGGGCTTCCTGGCATTTT.

This clonotype has only a few counts. The rearrangement links TRBV7-2 to TRBJ1-6, with D possibly being TRBD1 (5 bases). Germline V gene sequence: CDR1 SGHTA, CDR2 FQGNSA. This CDR3 has 17 amino acids. Deletions cut 5 bases from V and 6 bases from J, with 20 bases between. The CDR3 bases are TGTGCCAGCAGCCTCATGTACCGGGACCCATTTAATTCACCCCTCCACTTT. Translating it yields CASSLMYRDPFNSPLHF.

This rearrangement joins TRBV10-2 to TRBJ2-7; TRBD2 is a possible D gene (5 bases). Deletions cut 2 bases from V and 6 bases from J, with 23 bases between. Per the germline V gene, CDR1 is WSHSY and CDR2 is SAAADI. The CDR3 totals 17 residues. The CDR3 here is CASSEATLQASRGEQYF. In DNA form, the CDR3 reads TGCGCCAGCAGTGAGGCAACCTTGCAGGCTAGTCGGGGCGAGCAGTACTTC.

The V gene is TRBV2, the J gene TRBJ1-2, with TRBD1 matching over 8 bases. This CDR3 is built from 14 residues. The J segment lost 4 bases and the V segment lost 8 bases, leaving 9 bases of the junction unmatched. Germline assignment: CDR1 SNHLY and CDR2 FYNNEI. The CDR3 is CASVQDREVYGYTF. Written as DNA, the CDR3 is TGTGCCAGCGTTCAGGACAGGGAGGTCTATGGCTACACCTTC. The whole variable domain, remainder taken from reference TRBV2 and TRBJ1-2, is EPEVTQTPSHQVTQMGQEVILRCVPISNHLYFYWYRQILGQKVEFLVSFYNNEISEKSEIFDDQFSVERPDGSNFTLKIRSTKLEDSAMYFCASVQDREVYGYTFGSGTRLTVV.

This rearrangement joins TRBV12-3 or TRBV12-4 to TRBJ1-1; no clear D gene. CDR3 length: 14 residues. V was clipped by 5 bases and J by 3 bases, with 13 bases between them. The CDR3 loop is CASSMGGRDTEAFF. CDR3 DNA sequence: TGTGCCAGCAGTATGGGTGGGCGTGACACTGAAGCTTTCTTT.

The chain is built from TRBV7-3 and TRBJ1-2, with unresolved D. V dropped 5 bases and J dropped 5 bases, with 15 bases sitting between them. The CDR3 spans 14 residues. Germline CDR1 reads SGHTA; CDR2 reads FQGTGA. The CDR3 region has the DNA TGTGCCAGCAGCCAACCCGGACGGATTTATGGCTACACCTTC. Amino acids: CASSQPGRIYGYTF. Variable domain in full (rest from reference TRBV7-3 and TRBJ1-2): GAGVSQTPSNKVTEKGKYVELRCDPISGHTALYWYRQSLGQGPEFLIYFQGTGAADDSGLPNDRFFAVRPEGSVSTLKIQRTERGDSAVYLCASSQPGRIYGYTFGSGTRLTVV.

The chain has TRBV2 and TRBJ1-1; no firm D call. The CDR3 consists of 17 residues. The V and J ends lost 6 bases and 4 bases respectively, with 24 bases between them. Germline values: CDR1 SNHLY, CDR2 FYNNEI. The CDR3 sequence: CASREPRDGKGSTEAFF. CDR3 in DNA: TGTGCCAGCAGGGAGCCCCGGGATGGGAAGGGTAGCACTGAAGCTTTCTTT.

This clonotype occurred many times. This chain links TRBV7-9 with TRBJ1-2; D unclear. V lost 8 bases, J lost 7 bases, and 17 bases lay in between. Germline assignment: CDR1 SEHNR and CDR2 FQNEAQ (reference sequence). This CDR3 has 13 residues. The CDR3 loop is CASPQPDLGGYTF. The CDR3 coding sequence is TGTGCCAGCCCCCAGCCCGATCTCGGTGGCTACACCTTC.

This clonotype was picked up many times. The rearrangement uses TRBV7-3 and TRBJ1-1; D is undetermined. The CDR3 contains 12 residues. The germline CDR1 and CDR2 sequences are SGHTA and FQGTGA. V lost 8 bases and J 4 bases, leaving 11 bases between the germline ends. The CDR3 sequence: CASPTVGTEAFF. The CDR3 DNA follows: TGTGCCAGCCCTACCGTGGGCACTGAAGCTTTCTTT.

This clonotype was seen more than once but under ten times. The chain has TRBV12-3 or TRBV12-4 and TRBJ2-5, with a tentative D call TRBD1 (6 bases). Deletions cut 6 bases from V and 5 bases from J, with 13 bases between. This CDR3 comprises 13 residues. The CDR3: CASRPTGLETQYF. Written as DNA, the CDR3 is TGTGCCAGCAGACCTACAGGGCTGGAGACCCAGTACTTC.

As regards this clonotype: The germline gene is not matched at one end of the junction; a read error may be the cause. J is TRBJ2-2 and V is TRBV2; D may be TRBD2 (5 bases). CDR3 length: 13 residues. Per the germline V gene, CDR1 is SNHLY and CDR2 is FYNNEI. The CDR3 DNA reads as TGTGCCAGCAGTGAAGCGGTAACCGGGGAGCTGTCTTGG. Its translation is CASSEAVTGELSW.

About this clonotype: With a much larger clone just one base away, this may be a read error. The chain is built from TRBV15 and TRBJ2-2; TRBD2 is a possible D gene (5 bases). This CDR3 has 16 amino acids. CDR1 is LNHNV, CDR2 YYDKDF, per germline (reference sequence). The CDR3 coding sequence is TGTGCCACCAGCAAACGGGGAACAACGAACGCCGGGGAGCTGTTTTTT. This translates into CATSKRGTTNAGELFF.